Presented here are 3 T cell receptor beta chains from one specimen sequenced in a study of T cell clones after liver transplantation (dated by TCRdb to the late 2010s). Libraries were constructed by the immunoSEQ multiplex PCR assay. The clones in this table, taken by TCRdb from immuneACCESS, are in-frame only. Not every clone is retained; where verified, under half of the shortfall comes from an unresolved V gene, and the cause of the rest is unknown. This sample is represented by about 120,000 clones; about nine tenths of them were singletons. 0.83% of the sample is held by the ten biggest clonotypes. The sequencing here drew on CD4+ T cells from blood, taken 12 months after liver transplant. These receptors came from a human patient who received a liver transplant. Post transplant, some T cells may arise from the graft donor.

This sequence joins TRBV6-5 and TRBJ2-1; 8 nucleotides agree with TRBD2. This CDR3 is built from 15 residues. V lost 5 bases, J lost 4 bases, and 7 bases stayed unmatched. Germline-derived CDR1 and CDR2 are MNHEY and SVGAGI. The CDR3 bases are TGTGCCAGCAGTCCTACTAGCGGACCTTACAATGAGCAGTTCTTC. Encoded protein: CASSPTSGPYNEQFF.

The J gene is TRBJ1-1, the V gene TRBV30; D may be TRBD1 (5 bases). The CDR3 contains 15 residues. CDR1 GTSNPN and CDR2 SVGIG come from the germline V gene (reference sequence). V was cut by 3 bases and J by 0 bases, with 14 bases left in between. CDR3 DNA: TGTGCCTGGAGGGGGCGGGGTGGGATGAACACTGAAGCTTTCTTT. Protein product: CAWRGRGGMNTEAFF. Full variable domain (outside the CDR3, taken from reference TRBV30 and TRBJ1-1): SQTIHQWPATLVQPVGSPLSLECTVEGTSNPNLYWYRQAAGRGLQLLFYSVGIGQISSEVPQNLSASRPQDRQFILSSKKLLLSDSGFYLCAWRGRGGMNTEAFFGQGTRLTVV.

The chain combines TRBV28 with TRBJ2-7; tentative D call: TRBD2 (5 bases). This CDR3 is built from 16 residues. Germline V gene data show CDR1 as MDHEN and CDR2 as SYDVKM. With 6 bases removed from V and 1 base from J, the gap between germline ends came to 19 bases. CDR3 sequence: CASSLLSLRGSYEQYF. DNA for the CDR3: TGTGCCAGCAGCTTGTTATCCCTGCGCGGGTCCTACGAGCAGTACTTC.